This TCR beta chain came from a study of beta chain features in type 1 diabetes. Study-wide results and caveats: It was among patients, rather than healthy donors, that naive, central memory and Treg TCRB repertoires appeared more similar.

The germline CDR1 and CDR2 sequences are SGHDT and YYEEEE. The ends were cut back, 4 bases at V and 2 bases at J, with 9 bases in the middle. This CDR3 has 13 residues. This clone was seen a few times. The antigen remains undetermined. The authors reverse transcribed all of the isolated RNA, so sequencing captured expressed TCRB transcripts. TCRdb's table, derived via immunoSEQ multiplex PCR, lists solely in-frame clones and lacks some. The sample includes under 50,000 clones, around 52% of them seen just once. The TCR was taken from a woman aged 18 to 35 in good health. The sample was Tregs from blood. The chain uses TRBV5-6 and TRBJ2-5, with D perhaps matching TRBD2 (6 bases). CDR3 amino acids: CASSTGLQETQYF. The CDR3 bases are TGTGCCAGCAGCACGGGACTGCAAGAGACCCAGTACTTC.